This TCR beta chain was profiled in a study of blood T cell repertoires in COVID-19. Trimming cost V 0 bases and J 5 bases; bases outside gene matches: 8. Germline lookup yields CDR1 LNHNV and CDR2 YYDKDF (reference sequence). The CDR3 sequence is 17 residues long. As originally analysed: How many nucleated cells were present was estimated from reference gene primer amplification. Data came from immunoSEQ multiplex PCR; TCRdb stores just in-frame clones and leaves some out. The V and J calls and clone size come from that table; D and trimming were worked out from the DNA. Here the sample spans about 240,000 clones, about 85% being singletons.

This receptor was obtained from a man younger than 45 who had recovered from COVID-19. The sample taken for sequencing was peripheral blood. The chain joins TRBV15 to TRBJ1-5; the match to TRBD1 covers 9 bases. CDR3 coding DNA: TGTGCCACCAGCAGAGATCAGGGACAGGGAGGGGATCAGCCCCAGCATTTT. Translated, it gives CATSRDQGQGGDQPQHF.